The 21 T cell receptor beta chains below were found in one sample sequenced in a study of blood T cell repertoires in COVID-19. TCRdb's copy holds only in-frame clones and misses some; the assay was immunoSEQ multiplex PCR. The sample consists of fewer than 35,000 clones, approximately 88% of them appearing once. Sequenced material: peripheral blood. The receptors originated from an older man with active COVID-19.

This sequence joins TRBV6-2 or TRBV6-3 and TRBJ1-5; a possible D gene is TRBD1 (6 bases). Trimming removed 2 bases from V and 7 bases from J, with 21 bases in between. The germline V gene has CDR1 MNHEY and CDR2 SVGEGT. The CDR3 spans 17 residues. The CDR3 DNA is TGTGCCAGCAGTTACACCATGTCGGGACATCAGAGCCAGCCCCAGCATTTT. This sequence encodes CASSYTMSGHQSQPQHF.

The chain links TRBV6-5 to TRBJ2-1, with 7 bases matching TRBD1. Germline V gene lookup returns CDR1 MNHEY and CDR2 SVGAGI. The ends lost 5 bases at V and 4 bases at J; junction bases unmatched: 2. The CDR3 length is 13 residues. The DNA of the CDR3 is TGTGCCAGCAGTAGACAGGGTTACAATGAGCAGTTCTTC. Its translation: CASSRQGYNEQFF.

The chain combines TRBV5-1 with TRBJ1-4; possible D gene TRBD1, 6 bases. The ends were cut back, 4 bases at V and 0 bases at J, with 13 bases in the middle. Germline V lookup: CDR1 SGHRS, CDR2 YFSETQ. There are 16 residues in the CDR3. The CDR3 loop is CASSRTGYSTNEKLFF. CDR3 nucleotide sequence: TGCGCCAGCAGCCGAACAGGGTACTCAACTAATGAAAAACTGTTTTTT.

The chain couples TRBV5-5 to TRBJ1-4; TRBD1 matches at 8 bases. V was clipped by 3 bases and J by 7 bases; unmatched bases: 8. Germline V gives CDR1 SGHKS, CDR2 YYEKEE (reference sequence). The CDR3 contains 15 residues. The CDR3 nucleotides are TGTGCCAGCAGCTACTCAGGGGGCGCACTTGAAAAACTGTTTTTT. Translation: CASSYSGGALEKLFF.

The chain couples TRBV30 to TRBJ2-1; a weak D match, TRBD1 (5 bases). Per germline, CDR1 GTSNPN and CDR2 SVGIG (reference sequence). V shed 1 base and J shed 1 base, with 8 bases lying between them. This CDR3 region has 14 residues. Here the CDR3 reads CAWSGRGSYNEQFF. The CDR3 DNA reads TGTGCCTGGAGTGGAAGGGGATCCTACAATGAGCAGTTCTTC.

V gene TRBV7-3 combines with J gene TRBJ2-1; 10 nucleotides align to TRBD2. The J segment lost 8 bases and the V segment lost 5 bases, leaving 9 bases of the junction unmatched. CDR3 length: 15 residues. Germline values: CDR1 SGHTA, CDR2 FQGTGA. CDR3: CASSTTAGGMDEQFF. In DNA form, the CDR3 reads TGTGCCAGCAGCACGACAGCGGGGGGGATGGATGAGCAGTTCTTC. The complete variable domain, with remaining parts taken from reference TRBV7-3 and TRBJ2-1, reads GAGVSQTPSNKVTEKGKYVELRCDPISGHTALYWYRQSLGQGPEFLIYFQGTGAADDSGLPNDRFFAVRPEGSVSTLKIQRTERGDSAVYLCASSTTAGGMDEQFFGPGTRLTVL.

The CDR3 region has the DNA TGTGCCAGCAGCTTGACAGGGGCGGCTAATGAAAAACTGTTTTTT. This codes for CASSLTGAANEKLFF. The chain carries TRBV5-6 and TRBJ1-4; 7 nucleotides match TRBD1. V shed 1 base, J shed 3 bases, and the junction held 3 bases outside the gene matches. The CDR3 has 15 amino acids. The germline V gene encodes CDR1 SGHDT and CDR2 YYEEEE. Looking up the rest from reference TRBV5-6 and TRBJ1-4 gives the full variable domain: DAGVTQSPTHLIKTRGQQVTLRCSPKSGHDTVSWYQQALGQGPQFIFQYYEEEERQRGNFPDRFSGHQFPNYSSELNVNALLLGDSALYLCASSLTGAANEKLFFGSGTQLSVL.

The J gene is TRBJ2-7, the V gene TRBV19; TRBD2 agrees at 9 bases. V was pared by 5 bases and J by 2 bases, with 1 base of the junction left unmatched. The CDR3 length is 13 residues. CDR1 is LNHDA and CDR2 is SQIVND in the germline V gene (reference sequence). CDR3 residues: CASSASGTYEQYF. CDR3 nucleotides: TGTGCCAGTAGTGCTAGCGGGACCTACGAGCAGTACTTC.

The V and J genes are TRBV2 and TRBJ2-7, with D hard to call. The germline V and J ends were trimmed by 8 bases and 1 base, with 9 bases remaining between them. The germline V gene encodes CDR1 SNHLY and CDR2 FYNNEI. The CDR3 sequence is 12 residues long. The DNA for the CDR3 is TGTGCCAGCGCACTGCGATCCTACGAGCAGTACTTC. This gives the protein CASALRSYEQYF.

The chain couples TRBV3-1 (or the pseudogene TRBV3-2) to TRBJ2-1; 10 bases match TRBD1. CDR1 and CDR2 from the germline V gene are LGHDT and YNNKEL (reference sequence). After removal of 3 bases from V and 6 bases from J, the junction contained 5 bases not matched to a gene. The CDR3 has 15 amino acids. For the CDR3, the DNA is TGTGCCAGCAGCCACGGGACAGGGGCAGGCAATGAGCAGTTCTTC. Amino acids: CASSHGTGAGNEQFF.

The CDR3 reads CASSRQGNTEAFF. The CDR3 region has the DNA TGTGCCAGCTCACGGCAGGGGAACACTGAAGCTTTCTTT. The chain couples TRBV18 to TRBJ1-1; weak D call: TRBD1 (5 bases). Germline lookup yields CDR1 KGHSH and CDR2 LQKENI. The CDR3 extends over 13 amino acids. Trimming shortened V by 4 bases and J by 1 base, and 7 bases separated the two germline ends.

The chain couples TRBV7-9 to TRBJ2-1, with D maybe TRBD1 (5 bases). The V gene's germline CDR1 is SEHNR and CDR2 FQNEAQ (reference sequence). The ends were cut back, 1 base at V and 5 bases at J, with 6 bases in the middle. The CDR3 has 13 residues. CDR3 sequence (DNA): TGTGCCAGCAGCTTAGACAGGCACAATGAGCAGTTCTTC. As protein: CASSLDRHNEQFF.

The chain is built from TRBV29-1 and TRBJ2-7, with 11 bases matching TRBD2. This CDR3 has 15 amino acids. The germline CDR1 and CDR2 sequences are SQVTM and ANQGSEA. The ends lost 6 bases at V and 2 bases at J; junction bases unmatched: 9. The CDR3 region has the DNA TGCAGCGTGGTGGTGGCTAGCGGGGGGACCTACGAGCAGTACTTC. Its protein is CSVVVASGGTYEQYF.

This chain joins TRBV7-8 and TRBJ1-2, with 11 bases matching TRBD1. V was clipped by 4 bases and J by 7 bases; unmatched bases: 5. From germline, CDR1 is SGHVS and CDR2 FQNEAQ. This CDR3 region has 14 residues. CDR3 DNA sequence: TGTGCCAGCAGCTGGGGACAGGGGGGCGTTGGCTACACCTTC. This encodes CASSWGQGGVGYTF.

The V gene is TRBV4-2, the J gene TRBJ1-2; D not resolved. Trimming took off 0 bases at V and 6 bases at J, with 14 bases between the two ends. CDR3 length: 15 residues. CDR1 and CDR2 from the germline V gene are LGHNA and YNFKEQ. The CDR3 bases are TGTGCCAGCAGCCAAGATGGTTACCCCACGGATGGCTACACCTTC. Translated: CASSQDGYPTDGYTF.

The DNA of the CDR3 is TGCGCCAGCAGCTCTGGACAGGGGGGTGAAAAACTGTTTTTT. Translation gives CASSSGQGGEKLFF. V and J are TRBV5-1 and TRBJ1-4; TRBD1 agrees at 10 bases. CDR3 size: 14 residues. In germline, CDR1 is SGHRS, CDR2 YFSETQ. With 3 bases clipped from V and 7 bases from J, the junction kept 3 bases outside the gene matches.

This chain uses TRBV7-3 with TRBJ1-1, with D hard to call. This CDR3 spans 14 amino acids. The germline V gene has CDR1 SGHTA and CDR2 FQGTGA. The V end was cut by 1 base, the J end by 1 base, with 7 bases between. The CDR3 DNA reads as TGTGCCAGCAGCTTAATGGCACAGAACACTGAAGCTTTCTTT. Its protein is CASSLMAQNTEAFF. Drawing the rest from reference TRBV7-3 and TRBJ1-1, the complete variable domain is GAGVSQTPSNKVTEKGKYVELRCDPISGHTALYWYRQSLGQGPEFLIYFQGTGAADDSGLPNDRFFAVRPEGSVSTLKIQRTERGDSAVYLCASSLMAQNTEAFFGQGTRLTVV.

This rearrangement joins TRBV7-9 to TRBJ2-2; the D is unclear. V shed 1 base and J shed 15 bases, with 9 bases lying between them. The CDR3 totals 11 residues. Germline lookup yields CDR1 SEHNR and CDR2 FQNEAQ (reference sequence). The CDR3 sequence: CASSLGQRMFF. The CDR3, as DNA: TGTGCCAGCAGCTTAGGGCAGAGGATGTTTTTT.

CDR3: CATSDLPDRAGANVLTF. Here the CDR3 DNA reads TGTGCCACCAGTGACCTTCCTGACAGGGCTGGGGCCAACGTCCTGACTTTC. The chain carries TRBV24-1 and TRBJ2-6; 7 bases align to TRBD1. The V gene's germline CDR1 is KGHDR and CDR2 SFDVKD. With 4 bases clipped from V and 2 bases from J, the junction kept 7 bases outside the gene matches. The CDR3 is made up of 17 amino acids.

In DNA form, the CDR3 reads TGTGCCACCAGCAGAGACGGTGCCGATGGCACTGAAGCTTTCTTT. This encodes CATSRDGADGTEAFF. The J gene is TRBJ1-1, the V gene TRBV15; D remains ambiguous. CDR1 is LNHNV, CDR2 YYDKDF, per germline (reference sequence). The CDR3 is made up of 15 amino acids. The V end was cut by 0 bases, the J end by 4 bases, with 12 bases between.

The chain joins TRBV19 to TRBJ2-7; 7 bases map to TRBD1. V lost 6 bases to trimming and J lost 2 bases; unmatched junction nucleotides: 4. CDR1 and CDR2 from the germline V gene are LNHDA and SQIVND (reference sequence). This CDR3 contains 13 residues. CDR3 DNA: TGTGCCAGTAGCCGCAGGGGGACCTACGAGCAGTACTTC. This gives the protein CASSRRGTYEQYF. The full variable domain, rest sourced from reference TRBV19 and TRBJ2-7, is DGGITQSPKYLFRKEGQNVTLSCEQNLNHDAMYWYRQDPGQGLRLIYYSQIVNDFQKGDIAEGYSVSREKKESFPLTVTSAQKNPTAFYLCASSRRGTYEQYFGPGTRLTVT.